The present TCR beta chain was sequenced within a study of T cell responses to AZD1222 COVID-19 vaccine. Turning to the study itself: Samples with a second dose at about 4 or about 12 weeks were pooled together. Points from the study as a whole: Spike-specific TCRs gained breadth and depth after people received two AZD1222 doses. Donors skewed white British and female; clonal diversity was possibly underestimated.

About this clone itself: Its cognate antigen is unknown.

TCRdb's table, derived via immunoSEQ multiplex PCR, lists solely in-frame clones and lacks some. Here the sample spans about 120,000 clones, about nine tenths being singletons. V shed 2 bases and J 6 bases; nucleotides not matched to a gene: 2. CDR3 length: 13 residues. Looked up from germline, CDR1 is SGHNT and CDR2 is YYREEE (reference sequence). The source is an adult in good health. The sample was peripheral blood, taken on day 0 of AZD1222 vaccination. The gene calls are TRBV5-4 and TRBJ2-7; TRBD1 matches at 10 bases. The CDR3 sequence is CASSFGTGVEQYF. Here the CDR3 DNA reads TGTGCCAGCAGCTTTGGGACAGGGGTCGAGCAGTACTTC.